A single sample is the source of the 3 T cell receptor beta chains below, sequenced in a study of OX40 agonist ivuxolimab in advanced cancers. TCRdb's copy holds only in-frame clones and misses some; the assay was immunoSEQ multiplex PCR. The sample carries approximately 81,000 clones, 88% recorded once. The source material was CD4+ or CD8+ T cells sorted from blood, sampled in a trial of the OX40 agonist ivuxolimab. The receptors were gathered from an adult with an advanced solid tumor such as melanoma, head and neck, liver or kidney cancer.

V and J are TRBV2 and TRBJ2-3; maybe TRBD2 (5 bases). The germline V gene encodes CDR1 SNHLY and CDR2 FYNNEI. V gave up 1 base and J gave up 4 bases, with 12 bases separating them. This CDR3 is built from 15 residues. The CDR3 nucleotides are TGTGCCAGCAGTGAAGGTTTGGGCGGGCCAGATACGCAGTATTTT. Its protein product is CASSEGLGGPDTQYF.

This clone was detected only a few times. V usage is TRBV11-2 and J usage is TRBJ2-1; the D call may be TRBD1 or TRBD2 (5 bases each). The germline V gene encodes CDR1 SGHAT and CDR2 FQNNGV. Trimming removed 5 bases from V and 2 bases from J, with 10 bases in between. This CDR3 contains 14 residues. The chain's CDR3 is CASSNPGPYNEQFF. The CDR3 DNA reads as TGTGCCAGCAGCAATCCGGGACCCTACAATGAGCAGTTCTTC.

Regarding this clone: Here the CDR3 omits its conserved ending phenylalanine or tryptophan, so a read error is the likely source. This chain links TRBV7-9 with TRBJ1-6; 9 bases are shared with TRBD1. J was trimmed by 6 bases and V by 5 bases; bases with no gene match: 5. CDR1 is SEHNR, CDR2 FQNEAQ, per germline (reference sequence). The CDR3 has 15 residues. The CDR3 here is CASSPPTGGNSPLHL. CDR3 bases: TGTGCCAGCAGCCCCCCGACAGGGGGTAATTCACCCCTCCACCTT.